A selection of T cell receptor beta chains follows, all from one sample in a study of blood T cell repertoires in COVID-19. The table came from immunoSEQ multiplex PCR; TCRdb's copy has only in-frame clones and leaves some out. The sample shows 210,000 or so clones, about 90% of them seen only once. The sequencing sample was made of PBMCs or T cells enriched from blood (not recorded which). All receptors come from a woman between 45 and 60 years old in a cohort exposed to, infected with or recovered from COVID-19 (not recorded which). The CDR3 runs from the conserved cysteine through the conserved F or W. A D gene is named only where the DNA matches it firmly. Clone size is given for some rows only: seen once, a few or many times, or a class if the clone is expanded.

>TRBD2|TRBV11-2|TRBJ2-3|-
TGTGCCAGCAGCCCCCGGGGTAGCGGGGGACCCACAGATACGCAGTATTTT
CASSPRGSGGPTDTQYF
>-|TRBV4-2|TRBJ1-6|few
TGTGCCAGCAGCCAAGATATCGATTCACCCCTCCACTTT
CASSQDIDSPLHF
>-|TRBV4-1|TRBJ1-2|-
TGCGCCAGCAGCCAAGATTATCCGGGATACGGCTACACCTTC
CASSQDYPGYGYTF
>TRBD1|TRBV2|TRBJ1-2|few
TGTGCCAGCAGTGAGGACAGGCCTAACACCTTC
CASSEDRPNTF
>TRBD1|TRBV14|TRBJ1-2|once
TGTGCCAGCAGCCAAGCCCCCGGGACAGAGTATGGCTACACCTTC
CASSQAPGTEYGYTF
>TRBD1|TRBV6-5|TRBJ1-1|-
TGTGCCAGCAGTTACGATAGGGACAGGGAAGCTTTCTTT
CASSYDRDREAFF
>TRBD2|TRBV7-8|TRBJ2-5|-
TGTGCCAGCAGCTTAACACGGGCGGGGGGGCTTGGACGAGAGACCCAGTACTTC
CASSLTRAGGLGRETQYF
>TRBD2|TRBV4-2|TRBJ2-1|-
TGTGCCAGCAGCCAAGCGGGAGCGGGGGGGTATTCCTACAATGAGCAGTTCTTC
CASSQAGAGGYSYNEQFF
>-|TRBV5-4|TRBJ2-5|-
TGTGCCAGCAGCTTGCCGGGAGACCAAGAGACCCAGTACTTC
CASSLPGDQETQYF
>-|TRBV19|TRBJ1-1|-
TGTGCCAGTAGTCGACTGGGACTCGAAGCTTTCTTT
CASSRLGLEAFF
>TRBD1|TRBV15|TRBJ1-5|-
TGTGCCACCAGCGGGTTCAGGACAGGCGATCAGCCCCAGCATTTT
CATSGFRTGDQPQHF
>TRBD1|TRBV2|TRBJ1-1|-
TGTGCCAGCAGTGACCAGGGGGCGGTCAACACTGAAGCTTTCTTT
CASSDQGAVNTEAFF
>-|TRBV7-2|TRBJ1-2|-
TGTGCCGCACACGAAGGACGGGGGGATGGCTACACCTTC
CAAHEGRGDGYTF
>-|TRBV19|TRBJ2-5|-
TGTGCCAGTAGTTTGAGCGGAGAGACCCAGTACTTC
CASSLSGETQYF
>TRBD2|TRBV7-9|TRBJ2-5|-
TGTGCCAGCAGCTTAGCGCTAGCGGGGGGGCGATTCGAAGAGACCCAGTACTTC
CASSLALAGGRFEETQYF
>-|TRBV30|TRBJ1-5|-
TGTGCCTGGAGTATCGGGAATAGCAATCAGCCCCAGCATTTT
CAWSIGNSNQPQHF
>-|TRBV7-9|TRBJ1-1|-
TGTGCCAGCAGCCTAGCTACAGGGAACACTGAAGCTTTCTTT
CASSLATGNTEAFF
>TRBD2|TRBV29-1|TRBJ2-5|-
TGCAGCGTTGAGAGAGCGGTAGCGGGAGACCAAGAGACCCAGTACTTC
CSVERAVAGDQETQYF
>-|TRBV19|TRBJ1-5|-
TGTGCCAGTAGTACCACACGAAATCAGCCCCAGCATTTT
CASSTTRNQPQHF
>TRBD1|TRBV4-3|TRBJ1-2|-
TGCGCCAGCAGCCCCCGGACAGGGGAGGGCTACACCTTC
CASSPRTGEGYTF
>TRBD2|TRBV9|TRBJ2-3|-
TGTGCCAGCAGCCCGAGCGGGGTGGCGACAGATACGCAGTATTTT
CASSPSGVATDTQYF
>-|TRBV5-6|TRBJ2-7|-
TGTGCCAGCAGCTTTTACACCTACGAGCAGTACTTC
CASSFYTYEQYF
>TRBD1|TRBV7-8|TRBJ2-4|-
TGTGCCAGCAGCTTAGCGGGGGGACAGGGAAACATTCAGTACTTC
CASSLAGGQGNIQYF
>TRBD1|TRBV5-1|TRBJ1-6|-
TGCGCCAGCGGACAGGGCCATAATTCACCCCTCCACTTT
CASGQGHNSPLHF
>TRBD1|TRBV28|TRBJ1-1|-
TGTGCCAGCAGTCCTGGACAGGGCAGCACTGAAGCTTTCTTT
CASSPGQGSTEAFF
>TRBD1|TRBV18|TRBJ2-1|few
TGTGCCAGCTCACCAACAGGGGTACATGGTAATGAGCAGTTCTTC
CASSPTGVHGNEQFF
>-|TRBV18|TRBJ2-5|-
TGTGCCAGCTCACCGGGAGTGGGGAGCCAAGAGACCCAGTACTTC
CASSPGVGSQETQYF
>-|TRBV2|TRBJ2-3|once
TGTGCCAGCAGAACTGAAAGCACAGATACGCAGTATTTT
CASRTESTDTQYF